Listed below are T cell receptor beta chains from one sample, sequenced in a study of cytomegalovirus exposure and HLA in healthy donors. The data were produced by immunoSEQ multiplex PCR, yet TCRdb's version contains in-frame clones alone and is incomplete. The sample lists approximately 180,000 clones, about 88% occurring once. The specimen was PBMCs. These receptors were taken from a woman aged 18-29 years in good health and CMV-seronegative. CDR3s include the opening cysteine and the closing phenylalanine or tryptophan. A D gene is named only where the DNA matches it firmly. Only some rows state a clone size, as once, few, many or a class for expanded clones.

v_gene	j_gene	d_gene	abundance	CDR3nt	CDR3aa
TRBV7-9	TRBJ1-3	NA	few	TGTGCCAGCAGCTTACCGCAGAAGATCTCTGGAAACACCATATATTTT	CASSLPQKISGNTIYF
TRBV10-1	TRBJ2-7	NA	NA	TGCGCCAGCAGTGATTCTCCTAGGGAGCAGTACTTC	CASSDSPREQYF
TRBV28	TRBJ2-6	NA	many	TGTGCCAGCAGTCCTCAAGGGGCAGACTCTGGGGCCAACGTCCTGACTTTC	CASSPQGADSGANVLTF
TRBV2	TRBJ2-7	NA	few	TGTGCCAGCAAGCGCTACGAGCAGTACTTC	CASKRYEQYF
TRBV7-9	TRBJ2-1	NA	NA	TGTGCCAGCAGCTTAGTAGATAATGAGCAGTTCTTC	CASSLVDNEQFF
TRBV10-3	TRBJ1-1	TRBD1	NA	TGTGCCATGAAACAGACAGGGTTGAACACTGAAGCTTTCTTT	CAMKQTGLNTEAFF
TRBV6-6	TRBJ1-2	TRBD1	few	TGTGCCAGCTTGACAGGGGGCTTTGGCTACACCTTC	CASLTGGFGYTF
TRBV25-1	TRBJ1-1	NA	NA	TGTGCCAGCAGTGTTCCGGGGTTAATGAACACTGAAGCTTTCTTT	CASSVPGLMNTEAFF
TRBV28	TRBJ2-1	TRBD2	NA	TGTGCCAGCAGTTTAACCGGGTGGGAGCGGGGAGGGTACAATGAGCAGTTCTTC	CASSLTGWERGGYNEQFF
TRBV7-9	TRBJ2-2	TRBD2	NA	TGTTCCAGCAGCCAAGGACTAGCGGCAATACCAAACACCGGGGAGCTGTTTTTT	CSSSQGLAAIPNTGELFF
TRBV6-4	TRBJ1-2	NA	NA	TGTGCCAGCAGTGCGGGGGGCTATGGCTACACCTTC	CASSAGGYGYTF
TRBV11-3	TRBJ1-2	TRBD1	NA	TGTGCCAGCAGCCAAGCGGGACAGGGCGCCTATGGCTACACCTTC	CASSQAGQGAYGYTF
TRBV5-4	TRBJ1-2	NA	NA	TGTGCCAGCAGCTTTCCCGGGGAGGTTCGCTATGGCTACACCTTC	CASSFPGEVRYGYTF
TRBV10-3	TRBJ2-3	TRBD1	NA	TGTGCCATCAGTGATCCCGACAGGGGGAAGGGCACAGATACGCAGTATTTT	CAISDPDRGKGTDTQYF
TRBV6-5	TRBJ1-4	TRBD1	NA	TGTGCCAGCAGGTCCGGGACAGGTCCGGAGGAAAAACTGTTTTTT	CASRSGTGPEEKLFF
TRBV19	TRBJ1-2	NA	NA	TGTGCCAGTAGTATTGGACAAGACTATGGCTACACCTTC	CASSIGQDYGYTF
TRBV5-1	TRBJ2-7	TRBD2	NA	TGCGCCAGCAGCTTGGTGATTAGCGGGTCCAACGAGCAGTACTTC	CASSLVISGSNEQYF
TRBV5-1	TRBJ2-1	NA	NA	TGCGCCAGCAGCGTCGCCTACAATGAGCAGTTCTTC	CASSVAYNEQFF